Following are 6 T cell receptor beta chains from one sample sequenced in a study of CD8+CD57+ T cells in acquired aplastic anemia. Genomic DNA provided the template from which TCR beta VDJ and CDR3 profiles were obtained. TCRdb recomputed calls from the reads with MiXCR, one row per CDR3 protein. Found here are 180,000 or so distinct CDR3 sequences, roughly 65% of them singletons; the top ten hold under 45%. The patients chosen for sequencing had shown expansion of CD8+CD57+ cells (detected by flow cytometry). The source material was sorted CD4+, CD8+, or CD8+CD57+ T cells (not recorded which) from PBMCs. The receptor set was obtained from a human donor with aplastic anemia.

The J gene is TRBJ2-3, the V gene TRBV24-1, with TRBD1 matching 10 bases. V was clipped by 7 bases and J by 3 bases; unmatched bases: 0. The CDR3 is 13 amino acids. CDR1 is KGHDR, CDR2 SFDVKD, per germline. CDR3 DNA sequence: TGTGCCACCAGGGGACAGGGGACAGATACGCAGTATTTT. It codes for CATRGQGTDTQYF.

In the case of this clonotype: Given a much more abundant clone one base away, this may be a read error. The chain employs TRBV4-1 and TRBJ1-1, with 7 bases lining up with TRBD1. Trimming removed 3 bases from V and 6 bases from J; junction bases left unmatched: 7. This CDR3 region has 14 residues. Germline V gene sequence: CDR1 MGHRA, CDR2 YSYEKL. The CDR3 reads CASSQYRGGAEAFF. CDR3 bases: TGCGCCAGCAGCCAGTACAGGGGCGGCGCTGAAGCTTTCTTT.

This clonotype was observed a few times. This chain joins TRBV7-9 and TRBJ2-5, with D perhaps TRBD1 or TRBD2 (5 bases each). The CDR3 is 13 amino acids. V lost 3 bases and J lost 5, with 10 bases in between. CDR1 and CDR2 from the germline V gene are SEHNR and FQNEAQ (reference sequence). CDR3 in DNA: TGTGCCAGCAGCTTCGGGGCCCGGGAGACCCAGTACTTC. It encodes CASSFGARETQYF.

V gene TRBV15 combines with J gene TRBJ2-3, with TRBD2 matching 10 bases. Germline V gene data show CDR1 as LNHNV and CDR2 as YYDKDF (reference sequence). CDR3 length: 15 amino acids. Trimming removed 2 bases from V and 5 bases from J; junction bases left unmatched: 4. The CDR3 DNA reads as TGTGCCACCAGCAGACCGCTAGCGGGGGTAGATACGCAGTATTTT. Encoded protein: CATSRPLAGVDTQYF.

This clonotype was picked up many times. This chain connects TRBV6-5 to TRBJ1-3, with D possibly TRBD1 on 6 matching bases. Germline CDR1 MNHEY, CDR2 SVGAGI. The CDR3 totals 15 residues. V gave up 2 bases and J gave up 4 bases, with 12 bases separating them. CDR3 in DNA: TGTGCCAGCAGTTACGCCGGGACATTCGGAAACACCATATATTTT. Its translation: CASSYAGTFGNTIYF.

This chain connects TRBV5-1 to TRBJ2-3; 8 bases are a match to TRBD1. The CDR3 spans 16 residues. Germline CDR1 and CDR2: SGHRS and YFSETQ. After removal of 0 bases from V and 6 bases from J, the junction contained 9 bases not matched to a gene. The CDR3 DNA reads TGCGCCAGCAGCTTGGAAGGCAGGGGGCCTAGGGATACGCAGTATTTT. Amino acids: CASSLEGRGPRDTQYF.